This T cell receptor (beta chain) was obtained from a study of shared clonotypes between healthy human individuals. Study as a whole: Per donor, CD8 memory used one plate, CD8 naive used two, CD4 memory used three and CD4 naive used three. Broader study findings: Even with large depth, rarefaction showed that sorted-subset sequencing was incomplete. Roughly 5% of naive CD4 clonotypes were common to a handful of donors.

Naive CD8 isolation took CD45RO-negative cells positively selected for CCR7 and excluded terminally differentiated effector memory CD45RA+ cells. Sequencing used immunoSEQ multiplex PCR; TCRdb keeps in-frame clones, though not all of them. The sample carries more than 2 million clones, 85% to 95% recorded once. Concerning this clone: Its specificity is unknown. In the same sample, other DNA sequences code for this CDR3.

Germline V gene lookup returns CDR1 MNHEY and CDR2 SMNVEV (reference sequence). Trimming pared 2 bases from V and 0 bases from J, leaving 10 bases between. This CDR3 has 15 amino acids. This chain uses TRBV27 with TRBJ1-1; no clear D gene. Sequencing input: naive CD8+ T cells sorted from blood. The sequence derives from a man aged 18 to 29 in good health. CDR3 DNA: TGTGCCAGCAGTTTAGGAGCGCTAATGAACACTGAAGCTTTCTTT. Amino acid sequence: CASSLGALMNTEAFF.